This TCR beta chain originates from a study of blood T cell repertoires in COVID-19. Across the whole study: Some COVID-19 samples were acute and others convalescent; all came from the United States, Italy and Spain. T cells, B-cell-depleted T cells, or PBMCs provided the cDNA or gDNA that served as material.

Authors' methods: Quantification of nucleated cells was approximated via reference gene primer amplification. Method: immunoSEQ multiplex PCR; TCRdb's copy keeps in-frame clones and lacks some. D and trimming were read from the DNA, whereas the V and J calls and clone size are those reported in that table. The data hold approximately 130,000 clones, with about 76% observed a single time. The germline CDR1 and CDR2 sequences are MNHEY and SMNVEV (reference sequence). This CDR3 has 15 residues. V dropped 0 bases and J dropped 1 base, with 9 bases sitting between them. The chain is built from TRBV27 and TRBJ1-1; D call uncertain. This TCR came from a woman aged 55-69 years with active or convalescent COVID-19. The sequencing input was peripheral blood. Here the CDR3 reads CASSLSLRKNTEAFF. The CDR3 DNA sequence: TGTGCCAGCAGTTTATCGTTGAGAAAGAACACTGAAGCTTTCTTT.